One sample yielded the 9 T cell receptor beta chains listed below, sequenced in a study of PD-1 blockade in classical Hodgkin lymphoma. Assay used: immunoSEQ multiplex PCR; TCRdb lists only in-frame clones, some missing. The table lists approximately 27,000 clones, around 89% of them singletons. Time point in this sample: newly diagnosed, previously untreated cHL patient sample. By magnetic negative selection, CD4+ T cells were purified from thawed PBMCs. The sample was CD4+ T cells from blood. Source of these receptors: a human donor with classical Hodgkin lymphoma.

The V call is TRBV5-8, the J call TRBJ2-2; weak D call: TRBD2 (6 bases). The germline V gene has CDR1 SGHTS and CDR2 YDEGEE. The CDR3 is 15 amino acids. V was shortened by 4 bases and J by 4 bases, with 14 bases between the two germline ends. The DNA of the CDR3 is TGTGCCAGCAGCCTGAGGAGGGGACGCACCGGGGAGCTGTTTTTT. It specifies CASSLRRGRTGELFF.

The rearrangement uses TRBV6-1 and TRBJ2-5; 7 bases line up with TRBD1. V shed 5 bases and J 3 bases; nucleotides not matched to a gene: 3. This CDR3 has 13 residues. Germline CDR1 is MNHNS and CDR2 is SASEGT. The CDR3 nucleotides are TGTGCCAGCAGTCGGGACAGAAAAGAGACCCAGTACTTC. It codes for CASSRDRKETQYF.

The rearrangement joins TRBV29-1 to TRBJ2-2, with 8 bases fitting TRBD1. The CDR3 extends over 13 amino acids. With 6 bases clipped from V and 5 bases from J, the junction kept 5 bases outside the gene matches. CDR1 SQVTM and CDR2 ANQGSEA come from the germline V gene. CDR3 region: CSVQGAPTGELFF. The CDR3 DNA follows: TGCAGCGTCCAGGGGGCGCCTACCGGGGAGCTGTTTTTT.

This chain joins TRBV28 and TRBJ2-5; 10 positions agree with TRBD1. Germline CDR1 MDHEN, CDR2 SYDVKM. The ends lost 4 bases at V and 4 bases at J; junction bases unmatched: 9. This CDR3 is 16 amino acids long. The CDR3 sequence is CASSYLRQGAGETQYF. CDR3 DNA: TGTGCCAGCAGTTACCTTCGACAGGGGGCGGGAGAGACCCAGTACTTC. Full variable domain (rest looked up from reference TRBV28 and TRBJ2-5): DVKVTQSSRYLVKRTGEKVFLECVQDMDHENMFWYRQDPGLGLRLIYFSYDVKMKEKGDIPEGYSVSREKKERFSLILESASTNQTSMYLCASSYLRQGAGETQYFGPGTRLLVL.

J is TRBJ1-5 and V is TRBV6-6; 10 nucleotides line up with TRBD1. The CDR3 length is 14 residues. V was clipped by 7 bases and J by 2 bases; unmatched bases: 2. The germline V gene encodes CDR1 MNHNY and CDR2 SVGAGI (reference sequence). The CDR3 is CASTGTGGNQPQHF. In nucleotides, the CDR3 is TGTGCCAGCACCGGGACAGGGGGCAATCAGCCCCAGCATTTT.

The table lists this clone with a count of one. V usage is TRBV27 and J usage is TRBJ1-2, with 9 positions matching TRBD1. CDR3 length: 16 residues. With V trimmed by 6 bases and J by 4 bases, 12 bases remained unmatched. CDR1 is MNHEY, CDR2 SMNVEV, per germline (reference sequence). For the CDR3, the DNA is TGTGCCAGCAGAGCTTTTGCGACAGGGGGGTCCTATGGCTACACCTTC. As protein: CASRAFATGGSYGYTF.

The chain links TRBV4-3 to TRBJ2-7; D may be TRBD2 (6 bases). Germline V gene lookup returns CDR1 LGHNA and CDR2 YSLEER. Trimming shortened V by 2 bases and J by 3 bases, and 11 bases separated the two germline ends. There are 14 residues in the CDR3. The CDR3 region has the DNA TGCGCCAGCAGCCAAAGATACGGGGGCTACGAGCAGTACTTC. Its translation: CASSQRYGGYEQYF.

This clone was observed a few times. CDR3 coding DNA: TGTGCCAGCAGTGGTAACTATGGCTACACCTTC. Translated: CASSGNYGYTF. V gene TRBV28 combines with J gene TRBJ1-2; no clear D gene. CDR3 length: 11 amino acids. Trimming took 5 bases from V and 1 from J, leaving 2 bases between them. CDR1 MDHEN and CDR2 SYDVKM come from the germline V gene.

The chain has TRBV18 and TRBJ2-7; D is uncertain. Germline assignment: CDR1 KGHSH and CDR2 LQKENI. The germline V and J ends were trimmed by 2 bases and 2 bases, with 7 bases remaining between them. This CDR3 is 13 amino acids long. The DNA for the CDR3 is TGTGCCAGCTCACCAGACCCAACCTACGAGCAGTACTTC. This sequence encodes CASSPDPTYEQYF.